What follows describes a single T cell receptor (beta chain). Its target is not known. The data were obtained in a study of T cell responses to AZD1222 COVID-19 vaccine. Study overall: Pooling of second doses given at about 4 or about 12 weeks was done.

Assay used: immunoSEQ multiplex PCR; TCRdb lists only in-frame clones, some missing. The sample yields over 150,000 clones, over 85% seen once. Whole-study results and caveats: Spike-specific TCR breadth and depth both grew after two AZD1222 doses. Unmutated variant regions reportedly attract nearly half of all spike-specific TCRs.

Germline CDR1 and CDR2: SGDLS and YYNGEE. Trimming cost V 0 bases and J 0 bases, with 7 bases left between them. The CDR3 runs to 14 residues. The TCR sequence derives from an adult in good health. The sample consisted of peripheral blood, taken on day 0 of AZD1222 vaccination. The rearrangement joins TRBV9 to TRBJ2-7; D gene unclear. The CDR3 nucleotides read TGTGCCAGCAGCGTAGGAACAGTCTCCTACGAGCAGTACTTC. Translated: CASSVGTVSYEQYF.